This TCR beta chain stems from a study of cytomegalovirus exposure and HLA in healthy donors. In the PCR, 60 Vbeta and 13 Jbeta primers were used. The method was immunoSEQ multiplex PCR; TCRdb's version includes in-frame clones alone and lacks a portion of them. The profile shows 150,000 to 200,000 clones, 70% to 90% of them singletons. Germline values: CDR1 MNHNS, CDR2 SASEGT. The CDR3 totals 17 residues. Trimming took 3 bases from V and 1 from J, leaving 15 bases between them. The rearrangement links TRBV6-1 to TRBJ1-4; D is possibly TRBD1 (6 bases). Sequences were obtained from PBMCs. The receptor comes from a man between 18 and 29 years old in good health and CMV-seropositive. As DNA, the CDR3 is TGTGCCAGCAGTGATCTGGGGGGGGCGGGAACTAATGAAAAACTGTTTTTT. Its protein is CASSDLGGAGTNEKLFF.